Each of the 15 T cell receptor beta chains below was sequenced from the same sample in a study of blood T cells in healthy people across ages. The use of a sample-barcoded 5' primer and a J-beta primer mix characterized a second PCR of about 6 to 11 cycles. TCRdb itself ran the 5' RACE reads through MiXCR, one entry per CDR3 protein. This sample has 450,000 to 700,000 distinct CDR3 sequences; 27% occur once, and the top ten carry about a fifth. Material: blood. These receptors came from a woman in her seventies in good health.

The chain combines TRBV5-1 with TRBJ2-7; maybe TRBD2 (7 bases). Between the trimmed V and J ends, which lost 4 bases and 3 bases, there was a span of 17 bases. This CDR3 contains 15 residues. The germline CDR1 and CDR2 sequences are SGHRS and YFSETQ. The DNA of the CDR3 is TGCGCCAGCAGCCCCGGGGCGGGGGCCTTCTACGAGCAGTACTTC. The encoded protein is CASSPGAGAFYEQYF.

This chain joins TRBV6-1 and TRBJ1-5; the match to TRBD1 covers 9 bases. CDR3 length: 15 amino acids. From germline, CDR1 is MNHNS and CDR2 SASEGT. Trimming cost V 5 bases and J 1 base; bases outside gene matches: 3. The CDR3 region is CASSKGTGSNQPQHF. The DNA for the CDR3 is TGTGCCAGCAGTAAAGGGACAGGGAGCAATCAGCCCCAGCATTTT.

This clonotype was picked up a small number of times. The chain links TRBV3-1 to TRBJ2-5; D might be TRBD2 (5 bases). Trimming cost V 4 bases and J 2 bases, with 11 bases left between them. This CDR3 region has 14 residues. Germline assignment: CDR1 LGHDT and CDR2 YNNKEL (reference sequence). The CDR3 nucleotides are TGTGCCAGCAGCCTTCGACTACCTCAAGAGACCCAGTACTTC. This sequence encodes CASSLRLPQETQYF.

The V call is TRBV7-3, the J call TRBJ2-7; 7 bases match TRBD1. Germline-derived CDR1 and CDR2 are SGHTA and FQGTGA. J lost 5 bases, V lost 5 bases, and 6 bases had no gene match. The CDR3 covers 13 residues. In DNA form, the CDR3 reads TGTGCCAGCAGCCAAGACAGGGACCACGAGCAGTACTTC. Translated: CASSQDRDHEQYF.

The chain joins TRBV7-8 to TRBJ2-5; possible D gene TRBD1, 6 bases. The CDR3 consists of 14 residues. Trimming pared 6 bases from V and 2 bases from J, leaving 13 bases between. Per germline, CDR1 SGHVS and CDR2 FQNEAQ. The CDR3, as DNA: TGTGCCAGCAGTTACCGGGACATGCAAGAGACCCAGTACTTC. It codes for CASSYRDMQETQYF.

The chain carries TRBV5-4 and TRBJ2-3; 7 nucleotides match TRBD1. The V segment lost 4 bases and the J segment 2 bases; nucleotides outside the gene matches: 7. Germline-derived CDR1 and CDR2 are SGHNT and YYREEE (reference sequence). The CDR3 length is 15 residues. CDR3 residues: CASSGRGGATDTQYF. In nucleotides, the CDR3 is TGTGCCAGCAGCGGAAGAGGGGGCGCCACAGATACGCAGTATTTT.

There are a few counts of this clonotype. This chain links TRBV29-1 with TRBJ2-4; maybe TRBD2 (5 bases). V was cut by 4 bases and J by 0 bases, with 16 bases left in between. This CDR3 region has 16 residues. Germline CDR1 SQVTM, CDR2 ANQGSEA. The CDR3 is CSVGASQGLAKNIQYF. For the CDR3, the DNA is TGCAGCGTTGGGGCCAGTCAAGGACTAGCCAAAAACATTCAGTACTTC. The entire variable domain, with the rest obtained from reference TRBV29-1 and TRBJ2-4, is as follows: SAVISQKPSRDICQRGTSLTIQCQVDSQVTMMFWYRQQPGQSLTLIATANQGSEATYESGFVIDKFPISRPNLTFSTLTVSNMSPEDSSIYLCSVGASQGLAKNIQYFGAGTRLSVL.

The CDR3 nucleotides are TGCGCCAGCAGCTTGGCCATGGGGTTCAATGAGCAGTTCTTC. Translated, it gives CASSLAMGFNEQFF. The rearrangement links TRBV5-1 to TRBJ2-1; D is uncertain. Per germline, CDR1 SGHRS and CDR2 YFSETQ. The V end was cut by 0 bases, the J end by 6 bases, with 10 bases between. CDR3 size: 14 residues. Variable domain in full (rest from reference TRBV5-1 and TRBJ2-1): KAGVTQTPRYLIKTRGQQVTLSCSPISGHRSVSWYQQTPGQGLQFLFEYFSETQRNKGNFPGRFSGRQFSNSRSEMNVSTLELGDSALYLCASSLAMGFNEQFFGPGTRLTVL.

V usage is TRBV7-2 and J usage is TRBJ2-1; 8 nucleotides line up with TRBD2. CDR3 size: 16 residues. Germline values: CDR1 SGHTA, CDR2 FQGNSA. V trimming: 5 bases; J trimming: 10 bases; junction bases outside the gene matches: 16. In DNA form, the CDR3 reads TGTGCCAGCAGCCCGTATATCGGGACTAGAGTCGGAGAGCAGTTCTTC. Its protein is CASSPYIGTRVGEQFF.

This chain uses TRBV20-1 with TRBJ2-1; 13 nucleotides match TRBD2. This CDR3 contains 12 residues. CDR1 is DFQATT and CDR2 is SNEGSKA in the germline V gene (reference sequence). CDR3 bases: TGCATCCCCGGGACTAGCGGGATCAGAGGGTTCTTC. It specifies CIPGTSGIRGFF.

There are a few counts of this clonotype. The V gene is TRBV5-1, the J gene TRBJ2-3, with 7 bases lining up with TRBD1. Germline V gene data show CDR1 as SGHRS and CDR2 as YFSETQ. There are 16 residues in the CDR3. V shed 4 bases, J shed 7 bases, and the junction held 15 bases outside the gene matches. In DNA form, the CDR3 reads TGCGCCAGCAGCCCTATCAACCGGGACAGTTCAAATACGCAGTATTTT. It yields the protein CASSPINRDSSNTQYF. Using reference TRBV5-1 and TRBJ2-3 for the parts outside the CDR3, the full variable domain is KAGVTQTPRYLIKTRGQQVTLSCSPISGHRSVSWYQQTPGQGLQFLFEYFSETQRNKGNFPGRFSGRQFSNSRSEMNVSTLELGDSALYLCASSPINRDSSNTQYFGPGTRLTVL.

Concerning this clonotype: One end of the junction is discordant with germline, which a read error may explain. The rearrangement links TRBV7-2 to TRBJ2-5; 12 bases are a match to TRBD2. Germline assignment: CDR1 SGHTA and CDR2 FQGNSA. The CDR3 has 16 residues. CDR3 sequence reads: CASNLVLAGGQETQYF. The CDR3 nucleotides are TGTGCCAGCAACTTAGTGCTAGCGGGGGGGCAAGAGACCCAGTACTTC.

This clonotype was counted between two and nine times. J is TRBJ1-4 and V is TRBV7-9; D remains unclear. The CDR3 spans 17 residues. Trimming left V 0 bases short and J 0 bases short, with 11 bases between. Germline V gene data show CDR1 as SEHNR and CDR2 as FQNEAQ (reference sequence). The DNA for the CDR3 is TGTGCCAGCAGCTTAGCGCTGGGGTATGCAACTAATGAAAAACTGTTTTTT. The encoded protein is CASSLALGYATNEKLFF. The full variable domain, with the rest looked up from reference TRBV7-9 and TRBJ1-4, is DTGVSQNPRHKITKRGQNVTFRCDPISEHNRLYWYRQTLGQGPEFLTYFQNEAQLEKSRLLSDRFSAERPKGSFSTLEIQRTEQGDSAMYLCASSLALGYATNEKLFFGSGTQLSVL.

The chain joins TRBV15 to TRBJ2-2, with TRBD1 identical over 9 bases. Trimming at V came to 3 bases and at J to 1 base, leaving 3 bases not matched to a gene. Germline lookup yields CDR1 LNHNV and CDR2 YYDKDF (reference sequence). The CDR3 runs 16 residues. The CDR3 here is CATSRLGQGNTGELFF. DNA of the CDR3: TGTGCCACCAGCAGGTTGGGACAGGGGAACACCGGGGAGCTGTTTTTT. The full variable domain, in which reference TRBV15 and TRBJ2-2 provide the parts outside the CDR3, is DAMVIQNPRYQVTQFGKPVTLSCSQTLNHNVMYWYQQKSSQAPKLLFHYYDKDFNNEADTPDNFQSRRPNTSFCFLDIRSPGLGDTAMYLCATSRLGQGNTGELFFGEGSRLTVL.

The rearrangement joins TRBV7-2 to TRBJ2-3, with TRBD1 identical over 9 bases. J lost 6 bases, V lost 5 bases, and 6 bases had no gene match. The CDR3 has 14 amino acids. Germline V gene lookup returns CDR1 SGHTA and CDR2 FQGNSA. The CDR3: CASSPDRGRDTQYF. The CDR3 region has the DNA TGTGCCAGCAGCCCGGACAGGGGTCGGGATACGCAGTATTTT.